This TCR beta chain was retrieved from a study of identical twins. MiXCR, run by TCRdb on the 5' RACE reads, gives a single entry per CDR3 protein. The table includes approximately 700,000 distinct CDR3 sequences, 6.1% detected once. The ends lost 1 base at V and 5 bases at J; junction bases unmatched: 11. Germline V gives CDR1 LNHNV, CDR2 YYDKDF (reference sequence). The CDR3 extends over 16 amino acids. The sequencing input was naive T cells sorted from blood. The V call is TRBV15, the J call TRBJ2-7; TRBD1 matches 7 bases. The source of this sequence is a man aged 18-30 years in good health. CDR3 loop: CATSRATGTVRDEQYF. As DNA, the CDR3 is TGTGCCACCAGCAGAGCAACCGGGACAGTCCGTGACGAGCAGTACTTC.